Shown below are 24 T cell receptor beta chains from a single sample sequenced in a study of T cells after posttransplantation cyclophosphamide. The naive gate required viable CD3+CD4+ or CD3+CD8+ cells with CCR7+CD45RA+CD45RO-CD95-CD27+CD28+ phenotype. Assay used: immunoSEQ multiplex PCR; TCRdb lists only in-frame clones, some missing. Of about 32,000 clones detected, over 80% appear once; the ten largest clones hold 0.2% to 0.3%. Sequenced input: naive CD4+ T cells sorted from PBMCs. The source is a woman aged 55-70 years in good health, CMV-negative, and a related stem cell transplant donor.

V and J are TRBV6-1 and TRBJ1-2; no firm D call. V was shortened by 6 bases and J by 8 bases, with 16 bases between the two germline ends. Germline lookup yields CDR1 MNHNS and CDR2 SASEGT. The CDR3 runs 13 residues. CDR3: CASRTTVPSGYTF. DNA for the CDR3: TGTGCCAGCAGGACAACAGTCCCTAGCGGCTACACCTTC.

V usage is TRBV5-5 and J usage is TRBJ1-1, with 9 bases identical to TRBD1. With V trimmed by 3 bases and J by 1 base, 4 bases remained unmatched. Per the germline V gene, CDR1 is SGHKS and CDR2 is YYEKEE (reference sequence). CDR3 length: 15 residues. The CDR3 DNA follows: TGTGCCAGCAGCTGGCGGACAGGGGAGAACACTGAAGCTTTCTTT. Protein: CASSWRTGENTEAFF.

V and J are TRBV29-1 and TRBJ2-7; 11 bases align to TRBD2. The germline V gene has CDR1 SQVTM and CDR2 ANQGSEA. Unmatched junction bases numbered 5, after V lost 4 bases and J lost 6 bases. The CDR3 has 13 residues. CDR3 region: CSVAGTSGGEQYF. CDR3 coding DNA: TGCAGCGTTGCCGGGACTAGCGGCGGCGAGCAGTACTTC.

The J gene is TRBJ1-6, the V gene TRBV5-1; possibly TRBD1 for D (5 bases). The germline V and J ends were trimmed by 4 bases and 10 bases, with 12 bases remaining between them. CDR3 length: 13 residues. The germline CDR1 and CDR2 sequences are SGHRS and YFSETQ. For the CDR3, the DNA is TGCGCCAGCAGCCCGCGGAGGGGATCACCCCTCCACTTT. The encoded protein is CASSPRRGSPLHF.

The CDR3 DNA follows: TGTGCCAGAAGCTCGCCTAGCGGGAGAAAGGCCGGGGAGCTGTTTTTT. It encodes CARSSPSGRKAGELFF. This chain uses TRBV5-3 with TRBJ2-2; 10 positions agree with TRBD2. TRBV5-3 is an open reading frame, and its role is uncertain. The CDR3 consists of 16 residues. V trimming: 3 bases; J trimming: 6 bases; junction bases outside the gene matches: 8.

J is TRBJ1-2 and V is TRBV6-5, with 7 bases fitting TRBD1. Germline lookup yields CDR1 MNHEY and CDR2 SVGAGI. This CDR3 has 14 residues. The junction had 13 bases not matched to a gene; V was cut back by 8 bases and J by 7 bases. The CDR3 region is CASALQGNTAGYTF. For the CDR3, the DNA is TGTGCCAGCGCCCTACAGGGGAACACGGCTGGCTACACCTTC.

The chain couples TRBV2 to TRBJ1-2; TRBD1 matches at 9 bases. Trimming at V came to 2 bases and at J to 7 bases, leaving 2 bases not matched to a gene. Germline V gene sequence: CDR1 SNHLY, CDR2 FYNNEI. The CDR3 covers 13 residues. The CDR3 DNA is TGTGCCAGCAGTGAATCGGGACAGGGTGGCTACACCTTC. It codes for CASSESGQGGYTF. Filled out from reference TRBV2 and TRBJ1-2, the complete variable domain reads EPEVTQTPSHQVTQMGQEVILRCVPISNHLYFYWYRQILGQKVEFLVSFYNNEISEKSEIFDDQFSVERPDGSNFTLKIRSTKLEDSAMYFCASSESGQGGYTFGSGTRLTVV.

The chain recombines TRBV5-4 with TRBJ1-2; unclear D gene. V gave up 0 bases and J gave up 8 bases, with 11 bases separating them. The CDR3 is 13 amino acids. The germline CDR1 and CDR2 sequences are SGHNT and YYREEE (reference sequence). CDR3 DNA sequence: TGTGCCAGCAGCTTGGTATCACAGAACGGCTACACCTTC. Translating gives CASSLVSQNGYTF. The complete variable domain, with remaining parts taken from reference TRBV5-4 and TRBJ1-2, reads ETGVTQSPTHLIKTRGQQVTLRCSSQSGHNTVSWYQQALGQGPQFIFQYYREEENGRGNFPPRFSGLQFPNYSSELNVNALELDDSALYLCASSLVSQNGYTFGSGTRLTVV.

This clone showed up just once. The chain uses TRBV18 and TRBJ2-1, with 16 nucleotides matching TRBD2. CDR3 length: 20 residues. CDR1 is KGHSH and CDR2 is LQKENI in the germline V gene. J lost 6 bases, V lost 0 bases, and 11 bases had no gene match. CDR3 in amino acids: CASSPPESGLAGGRANEQFF. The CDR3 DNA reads TGTGCCAGCTCACCACCGGAGTCGGGACTAGCGGGAGGGCGGGCCAATGAGCAGTTCTTC.

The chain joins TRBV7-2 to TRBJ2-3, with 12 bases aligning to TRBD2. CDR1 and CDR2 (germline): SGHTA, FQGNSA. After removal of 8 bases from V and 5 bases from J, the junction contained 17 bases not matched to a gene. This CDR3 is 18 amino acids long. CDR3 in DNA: TGTGCCAGCGCTAAGTCGGGGCCCCTAGCGGGGGGGGAAGATACGCAGTATTTT. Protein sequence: CASAKSGPLAGGEDTQYF.

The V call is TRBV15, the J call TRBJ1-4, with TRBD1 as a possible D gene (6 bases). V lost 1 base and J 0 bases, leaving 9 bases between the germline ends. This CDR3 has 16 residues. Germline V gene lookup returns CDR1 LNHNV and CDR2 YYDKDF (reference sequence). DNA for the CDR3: TGTGCCACCAGCAGAGGTGGGACAACAACTAATGAAAAACTGTTTTTT. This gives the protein CATSRGGTTTNEKLFF.

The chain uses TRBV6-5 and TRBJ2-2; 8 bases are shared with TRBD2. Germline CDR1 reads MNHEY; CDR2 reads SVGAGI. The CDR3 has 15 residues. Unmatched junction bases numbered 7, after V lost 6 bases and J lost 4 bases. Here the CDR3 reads CASRGLAGLTGELFF. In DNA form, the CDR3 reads TGTGCCAGCAGAGGGCTAGCGGGCCTCACCGGGGAGCTGTTTTTT.

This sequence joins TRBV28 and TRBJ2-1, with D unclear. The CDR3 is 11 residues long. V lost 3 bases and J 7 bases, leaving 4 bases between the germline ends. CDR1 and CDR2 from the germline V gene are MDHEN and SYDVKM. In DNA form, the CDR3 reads TGTGCCAGCAGTTTTAAAAATGAGCAGTTCTTC. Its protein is CASSFKNEQFF.

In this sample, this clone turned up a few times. CDR3 sequence reads: CASKAGQGRGYTF. As DNA, the CDR3 is TGTGCCAGCAAAGCGGGACAGGGCCGTGGCTACACCTTC. The chain has TRBV7-2 and TRBJ1-2; 9 bases line up with TRBD1. The CDR3 covers 13 residues. Germline values: CDR1 SGHTA, CDR2 FQGNSA. V shed 7 bases, J shed 7 bases, and the junction held 7 bases outside the gene matches.

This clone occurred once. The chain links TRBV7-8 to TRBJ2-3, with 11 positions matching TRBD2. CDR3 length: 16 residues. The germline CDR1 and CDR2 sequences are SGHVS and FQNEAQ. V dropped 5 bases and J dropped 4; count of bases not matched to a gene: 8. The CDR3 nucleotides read TGTGCCAGCAGCGTCTTAGCGGGGGGGCAGGCAGATACGCAGTATTTT. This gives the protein CASSVLAGGQADTQYF.

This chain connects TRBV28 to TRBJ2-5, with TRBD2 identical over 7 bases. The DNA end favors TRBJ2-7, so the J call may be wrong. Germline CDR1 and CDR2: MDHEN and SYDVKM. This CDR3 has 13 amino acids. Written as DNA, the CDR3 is TGTGCCAGCAGGAAACCTAGCGGCTACGAGCAGTACTTC. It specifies CASRKPSGYEQYF.

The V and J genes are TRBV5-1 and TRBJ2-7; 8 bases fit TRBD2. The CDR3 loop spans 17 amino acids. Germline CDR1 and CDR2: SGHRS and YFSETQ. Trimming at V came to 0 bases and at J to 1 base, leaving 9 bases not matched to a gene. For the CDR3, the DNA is TGCGCCAGCAGCTTGGCAATCTTTACTAGCGGATCCTACGAGCAGTACTTC. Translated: CASSLAIFTSGSYEQYF.

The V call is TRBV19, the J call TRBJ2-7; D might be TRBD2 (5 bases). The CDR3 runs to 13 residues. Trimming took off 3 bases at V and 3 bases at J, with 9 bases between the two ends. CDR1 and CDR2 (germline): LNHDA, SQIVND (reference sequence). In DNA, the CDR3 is TGTGCCAGTAGTATCGGGATTTACTACGAGCAGTACTTC. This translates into CASSIGIYYEQYF.

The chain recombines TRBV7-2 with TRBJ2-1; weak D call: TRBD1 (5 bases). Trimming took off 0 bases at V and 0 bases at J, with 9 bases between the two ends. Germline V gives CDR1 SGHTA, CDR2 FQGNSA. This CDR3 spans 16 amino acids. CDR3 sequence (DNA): TGTGCCAGCAGCTTAGCCCCCGACAGCTCCTACAATGAGCAGTTCTTC. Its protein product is CASSLAPDSSYNEQFF.

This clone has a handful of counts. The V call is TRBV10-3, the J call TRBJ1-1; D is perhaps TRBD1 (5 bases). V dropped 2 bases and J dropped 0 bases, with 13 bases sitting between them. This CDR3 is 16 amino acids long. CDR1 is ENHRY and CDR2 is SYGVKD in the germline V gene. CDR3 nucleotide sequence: TGTGCCATCAGTGAGAATAGACAGAATCTGAACACTGAAGCTTTCTTT. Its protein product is CAISENRQNLNTEAFF.

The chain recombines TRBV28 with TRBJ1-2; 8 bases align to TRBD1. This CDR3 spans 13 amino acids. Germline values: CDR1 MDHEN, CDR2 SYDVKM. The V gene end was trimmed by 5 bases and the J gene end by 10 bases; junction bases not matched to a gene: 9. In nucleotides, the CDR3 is TGTGCCAGCAGTCGCCGGGACAGGTTCACCTACACCTTC. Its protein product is CASSRRDRFTYTF.

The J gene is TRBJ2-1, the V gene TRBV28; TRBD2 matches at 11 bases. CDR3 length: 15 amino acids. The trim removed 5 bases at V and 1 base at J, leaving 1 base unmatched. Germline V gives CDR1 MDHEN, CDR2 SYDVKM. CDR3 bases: TGTGCCAGCAGTCCTAGCGGGAGGTCCTACAATGAGCAGTTCTTC. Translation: CASSPSGRSYNEQFF.

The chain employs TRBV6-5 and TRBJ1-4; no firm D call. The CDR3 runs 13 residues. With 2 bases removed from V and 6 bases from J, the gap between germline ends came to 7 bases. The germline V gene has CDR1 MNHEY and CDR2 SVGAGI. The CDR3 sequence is CASSYREYEKLFF. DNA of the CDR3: TGTGCCAGCAGTTACCGGGAATATGAAAAACTGTTTTTT.

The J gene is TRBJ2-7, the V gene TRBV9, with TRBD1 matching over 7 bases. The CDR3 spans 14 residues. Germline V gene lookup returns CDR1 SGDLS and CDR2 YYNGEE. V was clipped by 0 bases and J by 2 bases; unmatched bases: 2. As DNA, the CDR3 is TGTGCCAGCAGCGTAGGGGACAGCACCTACGAGCAGTACTTC. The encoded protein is CASSVGDSTYEQYF. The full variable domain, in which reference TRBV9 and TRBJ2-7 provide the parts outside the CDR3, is DSGVTQTPKHLITATGQRVTLRCSPRSGDLSVYWYQQSLDQGLQFLIQYYNGEERAKGNILERFSAQQFPDLHSELNLSSLELGDSALYFCASSVGDSTYEQYFGPGTRLTVT.